This entry features one TCR beta chain sequence. These data originate in a study of blood T cells in healthy people across ages. Every sample yielded at least 6.5 million isolated PBMCs. The V and J ends lost 7 bases and 11 bases respectively, with 20 bases between them. The CDR3 is 12 residues long. Germline CDR1 is SQVTM and CDR2 is ANQGSEA. Using a J-beta primer mix together with a sample-barcoded 5' primer, a second PCR was run for roughly 6 to 11 cycles. MiXCR, applied by TCRdb to the 5' RACE reads, yields one record per CDR3 protein. The sample lists about 930,000 distinct CDR3 sequences; about 28% were seen once. The sample was also linked to a second study, of T cells of mothers and their children. This second study notes: For each mother, over 8 million TCR beta CDR3 reads were obtained, and for each child, a few million. A slight, non-significant increase in overlap was found for related mother-child pairs relative to unrelated pairs.

The TCR was taken from a woman in her forties in good health. Material for sequencing was blood. V gene TRBV29-1 combines with J gene TRBJ1-1, with D unclear. The CDR3 DNA reads TGCAGCGCCTTCGGACTGCAAGGCTCGGCTTTCTTT. This gives the protein CSAFGLQGSAFF.